A single sample is the source of the 18 T cell receptor beta chains below, sequenced in a study of PD-1 blockade in classical Hodgkin lymphoma. Only in-frame clones appear in the TCRdb table, and some are missing; sequencing was by immunoSEQ multiplex PCR. The table lists 20,000 to 30,000 clones, about 86% of them singletons, with 6.2% in the top ten. Time point: cycle 4 day 1 (C4D1), after about 6 weeks of nivolumab. Relapse was seen in all patients after autologous stem cell transplantation, and brentuximab vedotin exposure was variable. The sample consisted of peripheral blood mononuclear cells (PBMCs), taken before the fourth cycle of nivolumab. These receptors were collected from a human donor with classical Hodgkin lymphoma.

V usage is TRBV6-5 and J usage is TRBJ2-1; 10 bases are a match to TRBD2. The CDR3 length is 13 residues. Germline lookup yields CDR1 MNHEY and CDR2 SVGAGI. V was clipped by 8 bases and J by 7 bases; unmatched bases: 5. The CDR3 spells CASFSGRMNEQFF. The CDR3 nucleotides read TGTGCCAGCTTTAGCGGGAGGATGAATGAGCAGTTCTTC.

The chain links TRBV4-1 to TRBJ2-7, with TRBD2 identical over 7 bases. J gave up 0 bases and V 0 bases, and 11 bases lay outside the gene matches. Germline V gene lookup returns CDR1 MGHRA and CDR2 YSYEKL. This CDR3 has 18 amino acids. The CDR3 loop reads CASSQDGGRFSNSYEQYF. In DNA, the CDR3 is TGCGCCAGCAGCCAAGATGGCGGGAGATTCTCTAACTCCTACGAGCAGTACTTC.

CDR3 DNA: TGTGCCTGGAGTGTAGGGTACGAAGCTTTCTTT. Its translation is CAWSVGYEAFF. The chain joins TRBV30 to TRBJ1-1; D gene uncertain. Germline-derived CDR1 and CDR2 are GTSNPN and SVGIG (reference sequence). Trimming stripped 0 bases from V and 8 bases from J, with 7 bases between. CDR3 length: 11 amino acids.

The chain links TRBV10-3 to TRBJ2-7; 8 bases are a match to TRBD1. V shed 9 bases and J 1 base; nucleotides not matched to a gene: 5. The CDR3 has 13 residues. Per germline, CDR1 ENHRY and CDR2 SYGVKD. The CDR3 loop is CAIGQGDSYEQYF. The CDR3 bases are TGTGCCATTGGACAGGGCGATTCCTACGAGCAGTACTTC.

The CDR3 loop is CASSPRDSGNPLEQYF. CDR3 sequence (DNA): TGTGCCAGCAGCCCCCGAGATAGCGGGAACCCCCTCGAGCAGTACTTC. The genes are TRBV5-4 and TRBJ2-7; TRBD2 agrees at 8 bases. Germline CDR1 SGHNT, CDR2 YYREEE (reference sequence). The CDR3 is 16 residues long. The trim removed 4 bases at V and 6 bases at J, leaving 15 bases unmatched.

Details on this clone: The junction does not match germline at one end; this may be a read error. This chain links TRBV29-1 with TRBJ2-1, with 10 bases that match TRBD2. CDR1 and CDR2 (germline): SQVTM, ANQGSEA. The CDR3 sequence is 12 residues long. CDR3 in amino acids: CRASGSLNEQFF. CDR3 nucleotides: TGTAGAGCTAGCGGGAGCCTCAATGAGCAGTTCTTC.

The V gene is TRBV6-5, the J gene TRBJ2-1; D is ambiguous. The V gene's germline CDR1 is MNHEY and CDR2 SVGAGI. The CDR3 has 14 residues. Trimming cost V 1 base and J 2 bases, with 6 bases left between them. CDR3 protein: CASSYLSTYNEQFF. The CDR3 coding sequence is TGTGCCAGCAGTTACTTAAGCACCTACAATGAGCAGTTCTTC.

The chain couples TRBV28 to TRBJ1-1, with D possibly TRBD1 on 5 matching bases. The CDR3 extends over 16 amino acids. Trimming shortened V by 3 bases and J by 0 bases, and 14 bases separated the two germline ends. CDR1 and CDR2 (germline): MDHEN, SYDVKM. The CDR3 is CASSFRGTEMNTEAFF. The CDR3 DNA follows: TGTGCCAGCAGTTTTAGGGGTACAGAAATGAACACTGAAGCTTTCTTT.

The rearrangement links TRBV9 to TRBJ1-5, with 10 nucleotides matching TRBD1. CDR1 is SGDLS, CDR2 YYNGEE, per germline. J lost 8 bases, V lost 4 bases, and 9 bases had no gene match. This CDR3 contains 15 residues. This chain's CDR3 is CASSPQGQGIEPQHF. The CDR3 DNA follows: TGTGCCAGCAGCCCTCAGGGACAGGGGATTGAGCCCCAGCATTTT.

In nucleotides, the CDR3 is TGTGCCAGCAGCCAAGGCTACGAGCAGTACTTC. As protein: CASSQGYEQYF. J is TRBJ2-7 and V is TRBV14; D is unresolved. The CDR3 runs 11 residues. Trimming took 1 base from V and 3 from J, leaving 1 base between them. CDR1 and CDR2 from the germline V gene are SGHDN and FVKESK.

The chain joins TRBV6-6 to TRBJ2-1; D could derive from TRBD1 or TRBD2 (7 bases each). V dropped 0 bases and J dropped 7 bases, with 13 bases sitting between them. This CDR3 is 15 amino acids long. Germline-derived CDR1 and CDR2 are MNHNY and SVGAGI (reference sequence). CDR3 amino acids: CASSYSIQGGNEQFF. DNA for the CDR3: TGTGCCAGCAGTTACTCGATCCAGGGGGGGAATGAGCAGTTCTTC.

This chain links TRBV2 with TRBJ1-1; no firm D call. CDR1 and CDR2 from the germline V gene are SNHLY and FYNNEI. V was pared by 6 bases and J by 4 bases, with 15 bases between. This CDR3 contains 14 residues. The CDR3 reads CASSVESVATEAFF. The CDR3 DNA reads TGTGCCAGCAGCGTGGAGAGCGTGGCCACTGAAGCTTTCTTT.

The chain is built from TRBV29-1 and TRBJ1-2; 8 bases agree with TRBD1. Germline V CDR1 and CDR2: SQVTM, ANQGSEA. The CDR3 runs 13 residues. Trimming took 6 bases from V and 4 from J; bases not matched to a gene: 7. The CDR3 here is CSVPHDRGYGYTF. The CDR3 nucleotides read TGCAGCGTCCCACACGACAGGGGCTATGGCTACACCTTC. The whole variable domain, remainder taken from reference TRBV29-1 and TRBJ1-2, is SAVISQKPSRDICQRGTSLTIQCQVDSQVTMMFWYRQQPGQSLTLIATANQGSEATYESGFVIDKFPISRPNLTFSTLTVSNMSPEDSSIYLCSVPHDRGYGYTFGSGTRLTVV.

This rearrangement joins TRBV7-9 to TRBJ1-5; D is undetermined. V was shortened by 1 base and J by 1 base, with 11 bases between the two germline ends. From germline, CDR1 is SEHNR and CDR2 FQNEAQ (reference sequence). The CDR3 totals 16 residues. The CDR3 spells CASSLEAGNSNQPQHF. CDR3 sequence (DNA): TGTGCCAGCAGCTTAGAGGCGGGGAACAGCAATCAGCCCCAGCATTTT.

J is TRBJ1-2 and V is TRBV5-6; TRBD1 is a possible D gene (6 bases). This CDR3 has 12 residues. CDR1 and CDR2 from the germline V gene are SGHDT and YYEEEE. V gave up 5 bases and J gave up 8 bases, with 13 bases separating them. CDR3 in amino acids: CASSYDRRGYTF. In DNA form, the CDR3 reads TGTGCCAGCAGTTATGACAGGAGAGGCTACACCTTC. The entire variable domain, with the rest obtained from reference TRBV5-6 and TRBJ1-2, is as follows: DAGVTQSPTHLIKTRGQQVTLRCSPKSGHDTVSWYQQALGQGPQFIFQYYEEEERQRGNFPDRFSGHQFPNYSSELNVNALLLGDSALYLCASSYDRRGYTFGSGTRLTVV.

V gene TRBV19 combines with J gene TRBJ2-7; TRBD2 aligns across 8 bases. The germline gives CDR1 LNHDA, CDR2 SQIVND (reference sequence). The V gene end was trimmed by 7 bases and the J gene end by 1 base; junction bases not matched to a gene: 3. This CDR3 comprises 13 residues. The DNA of the CDR3 is TGTGCCAGTACGGGACTAGGTTCCTACGAGCAGTACTTC. Translated: CASTGLGSYEQYF.

The V call is TRBV30, the J call TRBJ1-6; maybe TRBD1 (6 bases). Trimming took off 1 base at V and 7 bases at J, with 11 bases between the two ends. This CDR3 comprises 14 residues. Germline loops: CDR1 GTSNPN, CDR2 SVGIG (reference sequence). The CDR3 loop reads CAWSEGRGNSPLHF. CDR3 nucleotides: TGTGCCTGGAGTGAGGGCAGGGGAAATTCACCCCTCCACTTT. Full variable domain (remainder filled in from reference TRBV30 and TRBJ1-6): SQTIHQWPATLVQPVGSPLSLECTVEGTSNPNLYWYRQAAGRGLQLLFYSVGIGQISSEVPQNLSASRPQDRQFILSSKKLLLSDSGFYLCAWSEGRGNSPLHFGNGTRLTVT.

The chain carries TRBV5-4 and TRBJ2-7; D may be TRBD1 (5 bases). The CDR3 consists of 14 residues. V lost 0 bases, J lost 4 bases, and 11 bases lay in between. In germline, CDR1 is SGHNT, CDR2 YYREEE (reference sequence). The DNA of the CDR3 is TGTGCCAGCAGCTTGGAGTTAAGGGGATACGAGCAGTACTTC. It encodes CASSLELRGYEQYF.